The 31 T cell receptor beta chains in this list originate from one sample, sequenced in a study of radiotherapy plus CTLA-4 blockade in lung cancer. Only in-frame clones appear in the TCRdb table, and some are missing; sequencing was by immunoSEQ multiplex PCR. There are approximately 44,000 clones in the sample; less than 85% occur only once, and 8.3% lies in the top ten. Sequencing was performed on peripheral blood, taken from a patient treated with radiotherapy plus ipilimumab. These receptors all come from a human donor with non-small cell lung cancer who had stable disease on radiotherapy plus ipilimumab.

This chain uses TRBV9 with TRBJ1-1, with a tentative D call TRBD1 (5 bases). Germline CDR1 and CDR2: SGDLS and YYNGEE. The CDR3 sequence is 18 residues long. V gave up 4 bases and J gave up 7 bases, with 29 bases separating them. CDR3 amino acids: CASSSVVGGVTREGEAFF. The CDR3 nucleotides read TGTGCCAGCAGCAGCGTCGTAGGAGGGGTGACCCGCGAGGGTGAAGCTTTCTTT.

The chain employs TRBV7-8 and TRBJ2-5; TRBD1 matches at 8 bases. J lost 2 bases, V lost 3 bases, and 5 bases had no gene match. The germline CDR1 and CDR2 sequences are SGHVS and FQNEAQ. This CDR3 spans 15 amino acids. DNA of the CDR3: TGTGCCAGCAGCTTCGACAGGGGTAGGCAAGAGACCCAGTACTTC. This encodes CASSFDRGRQETQYF.

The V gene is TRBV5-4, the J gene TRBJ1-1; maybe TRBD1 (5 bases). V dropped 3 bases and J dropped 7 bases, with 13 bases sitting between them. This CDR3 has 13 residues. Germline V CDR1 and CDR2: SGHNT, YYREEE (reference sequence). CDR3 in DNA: TGTGCCAGCAGCTCTGGGACGGAAGATGAAGCTTTCTTT. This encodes CASSSGTEDEAFF.

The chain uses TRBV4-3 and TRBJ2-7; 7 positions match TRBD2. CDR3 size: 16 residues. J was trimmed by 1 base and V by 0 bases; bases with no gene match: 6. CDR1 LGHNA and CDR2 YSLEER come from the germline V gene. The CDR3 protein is CASSQDKRGESYEQYF. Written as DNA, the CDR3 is TGCGCCAGCAGCCAAGATAAGCGGGGCGAATCCTACGAGCAGTACTTC.

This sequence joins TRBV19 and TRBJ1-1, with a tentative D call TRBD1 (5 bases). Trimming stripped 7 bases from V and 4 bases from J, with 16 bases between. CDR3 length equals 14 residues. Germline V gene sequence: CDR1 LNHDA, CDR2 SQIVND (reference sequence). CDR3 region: CASNSFGGGTEAFF. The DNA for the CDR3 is TGTGCCAGTAATAGTTTCGGGGGAGGCACTGAAGCTTTCTTT.

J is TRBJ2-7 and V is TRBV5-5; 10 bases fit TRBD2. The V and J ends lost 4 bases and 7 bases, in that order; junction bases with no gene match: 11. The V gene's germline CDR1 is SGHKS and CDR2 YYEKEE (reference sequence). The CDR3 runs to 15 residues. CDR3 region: CASSLAGALAQEQYF. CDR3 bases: TGTGCCAGCAGCCTAGCGGGGGCCCTAGCCCAAGAGCAGTACTTC.

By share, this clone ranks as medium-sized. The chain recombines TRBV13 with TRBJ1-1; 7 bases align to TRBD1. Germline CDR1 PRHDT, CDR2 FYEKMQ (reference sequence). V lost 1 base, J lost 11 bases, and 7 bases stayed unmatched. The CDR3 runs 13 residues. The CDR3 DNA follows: TGTGCCAGCAGCTTAGTACAGGGGCTTGAGGCTTTCTTT. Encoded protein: CASSLVQGLEAFF.

The CDR3 DNA reads as TGTGCCAGCAGGTCGCTTGGGGCCCAGTACTTC. Translated, it gives CASRSLGAQYF. This chain links TRBV27 with TRBJ2-7; maybe TRBD1 (5 bases). Per the germline V gene, CDR1 is MNHEY and CDR2 is SMNVEV (reference sequence). The CDR3 has 11 amino acids. V lost 6 bases and J lost 10, with 13 bases in between.

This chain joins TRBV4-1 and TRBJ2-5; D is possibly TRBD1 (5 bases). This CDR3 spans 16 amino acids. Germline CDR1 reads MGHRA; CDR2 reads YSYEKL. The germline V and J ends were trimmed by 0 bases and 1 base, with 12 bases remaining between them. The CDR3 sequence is CASSQDAQGLQETQYF. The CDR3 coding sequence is TGCGCCAGCAGCCAAGACGCGCAGGGCCTCCAAGAGACCCAGTACTTC.

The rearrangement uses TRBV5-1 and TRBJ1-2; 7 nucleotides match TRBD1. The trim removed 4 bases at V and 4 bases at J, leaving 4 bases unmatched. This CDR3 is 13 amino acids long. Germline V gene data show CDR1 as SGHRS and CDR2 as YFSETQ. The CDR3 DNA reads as TGCGCCAGCAGCCCAACAGGGGCCTATGGCTACACCTTC. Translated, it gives CASSPTGAYGYTF.

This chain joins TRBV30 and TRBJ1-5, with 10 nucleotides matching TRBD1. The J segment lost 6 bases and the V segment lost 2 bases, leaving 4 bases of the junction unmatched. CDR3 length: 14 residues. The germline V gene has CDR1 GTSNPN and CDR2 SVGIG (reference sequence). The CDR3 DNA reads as TGTGCCTGGAGTATCGGGACAGGGGTTCAGCCCCAGCATTTT. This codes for CAWSIGTGVQPQHF.

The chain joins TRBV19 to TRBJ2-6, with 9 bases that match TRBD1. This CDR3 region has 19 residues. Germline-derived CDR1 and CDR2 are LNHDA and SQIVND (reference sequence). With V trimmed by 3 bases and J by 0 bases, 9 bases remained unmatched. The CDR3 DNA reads TGTGCCAGTAGTATCTCGACAGGGGGGATGAGCTCTGGGGCCAACGTCCTGACTTTC. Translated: CASSISTGGMSSGANVLTF.

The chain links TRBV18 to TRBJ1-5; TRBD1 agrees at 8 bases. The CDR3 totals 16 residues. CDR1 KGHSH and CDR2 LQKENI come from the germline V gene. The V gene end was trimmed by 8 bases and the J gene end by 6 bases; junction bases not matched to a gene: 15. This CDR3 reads CASEGQGSLSAQPQHF. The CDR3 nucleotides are TGTGCCAGCGAAGGACAGGGCTCCTTGTCGGCTCAGCCCCAGCATTTT.

The CDR3 bases are TGTGCCAGCAGCTTGGGGGGGATTCAGGGAAATTCACCCCTCCACTTT. Its protein is CASSLGGIQGNSPLHF. This chain joins TRBV5-4 and TRBJ1-6; D might be TRBD1 (5 bases). The CDR3 consists of 16 residues. Germline loops: CDR1 SGHNT, CDR2 YYREEE (reference sequence). The V gene lost 0 bases and the J gene lost 7 bases, with 14 bases spanning the gap.

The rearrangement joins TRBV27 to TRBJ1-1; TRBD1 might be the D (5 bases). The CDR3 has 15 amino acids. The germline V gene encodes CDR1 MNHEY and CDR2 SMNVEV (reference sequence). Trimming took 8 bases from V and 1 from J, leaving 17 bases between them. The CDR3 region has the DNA TGTGCCAGCTTTCTACCCCGGGGGGAGAACACTGAAGCTTTCTTT. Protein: CASFLPRGENTEAFF.

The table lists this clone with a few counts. The CDR3 nucleotides are TGTGCCAGCTCACAGGGGCAGGGAAACACCATATATTTT. Its translation is CASSQGQGNTIYF. This chain joins TRBV18 and TRBJ1-3; tentative D call: TRBD1 (5 bases). V shed 4 bases and J shed 4 bases, with 8 bases lying between them. The CDR3 extends over 13 amino acids. Germline V CDR1 and CDR2: KGHSH, LQKENI.

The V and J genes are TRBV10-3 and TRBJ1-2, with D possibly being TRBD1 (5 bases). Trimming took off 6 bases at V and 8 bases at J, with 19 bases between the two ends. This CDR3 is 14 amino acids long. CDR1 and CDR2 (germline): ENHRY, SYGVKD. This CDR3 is CAISEDPGTWGYTF. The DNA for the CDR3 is TGTGCCATCAGCGAGGATCCCGGGACGTGGGGCTACACCTTC.

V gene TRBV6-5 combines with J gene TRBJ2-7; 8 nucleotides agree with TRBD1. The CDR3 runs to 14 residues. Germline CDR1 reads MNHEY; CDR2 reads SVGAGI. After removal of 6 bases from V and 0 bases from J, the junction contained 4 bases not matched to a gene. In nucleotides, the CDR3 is TGTGCCAGCAGGGGGACAGGTAGCTCCTACGAGCAGTACTTC. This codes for CASRGTGSSYEQYF.

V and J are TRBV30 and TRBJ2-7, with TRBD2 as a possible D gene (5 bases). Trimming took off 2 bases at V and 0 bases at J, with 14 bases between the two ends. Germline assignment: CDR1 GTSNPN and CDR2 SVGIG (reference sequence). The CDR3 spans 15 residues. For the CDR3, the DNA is TGTGCCTGGAGTTTCCGGACTCTCCGCTCCTACGAGCAGTACTTC. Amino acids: CAWSFRTLRSYEQYF.

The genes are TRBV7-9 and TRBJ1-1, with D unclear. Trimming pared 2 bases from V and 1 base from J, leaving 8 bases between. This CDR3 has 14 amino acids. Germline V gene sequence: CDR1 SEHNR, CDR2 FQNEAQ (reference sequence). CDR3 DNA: TGTGCCAGCAGCTTATTGCCAGGGAACACTGAAGCTTTCTTT. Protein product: CASSLLPGNTEAFF.

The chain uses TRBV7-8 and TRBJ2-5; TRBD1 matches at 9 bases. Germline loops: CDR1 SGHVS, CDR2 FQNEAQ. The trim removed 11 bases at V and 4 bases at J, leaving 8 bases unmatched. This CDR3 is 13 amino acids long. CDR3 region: CALGNRGRETQYF. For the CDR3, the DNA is TGTGCCCTGGGGAACAGGGGGCGAGAGACCCAGTACTTC.

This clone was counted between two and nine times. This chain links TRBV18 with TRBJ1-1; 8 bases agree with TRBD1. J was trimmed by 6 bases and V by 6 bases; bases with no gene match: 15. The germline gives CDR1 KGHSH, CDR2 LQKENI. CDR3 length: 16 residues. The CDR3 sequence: CASSLIRTGWGAEAFF. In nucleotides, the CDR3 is TGTGCCAGCTCTCTAATTCGGACAGGGTGGGGCGCTGAAGCTTTCTTT.

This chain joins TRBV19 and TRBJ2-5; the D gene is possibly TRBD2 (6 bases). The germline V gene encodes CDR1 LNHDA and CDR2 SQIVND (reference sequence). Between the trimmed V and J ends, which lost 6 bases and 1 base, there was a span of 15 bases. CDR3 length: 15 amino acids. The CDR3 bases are TGTGCCAGTAGGACCATAGGGACTGCCCAAGAGACCCAGTACTTC. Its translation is CASRTIGTAQETQYF.

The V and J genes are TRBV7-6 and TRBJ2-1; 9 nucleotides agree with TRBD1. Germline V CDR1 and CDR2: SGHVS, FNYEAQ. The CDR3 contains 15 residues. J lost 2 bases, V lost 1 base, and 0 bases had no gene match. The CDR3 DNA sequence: TGTGCCAGCAGCTTAGACAGGGGGCCCTACAATGAGCAGTTCTTC. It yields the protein CASSLDRGPYNEQFF.

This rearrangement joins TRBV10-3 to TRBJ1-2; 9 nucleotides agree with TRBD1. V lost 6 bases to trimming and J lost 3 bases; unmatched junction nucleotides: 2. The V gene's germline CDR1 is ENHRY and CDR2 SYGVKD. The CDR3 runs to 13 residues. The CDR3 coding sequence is TGTGCCATCAGCGGACAGGGGCACTATGGCTACACCTTC. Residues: CAISGQGHYGYTF.

The CDR3 DNA reads as TGTGCCAGCAGCTTGGGGCGACAGGGGAGGGGTGAAAAACTGTTTTTT. As protein: CASSLGRQGRGEKLFF. The chain carries TRBV5-6 and TRBJ1-4, with 8 positions matching TRBD1. Germline V gene sequence: CDR1 SGHDT, CDR2 YYEEEE. This CDR3 spans 16 amino acids. After removal of 0 bases from V and 7 bases from J, the junction contained 8 bases not matched to a gene.

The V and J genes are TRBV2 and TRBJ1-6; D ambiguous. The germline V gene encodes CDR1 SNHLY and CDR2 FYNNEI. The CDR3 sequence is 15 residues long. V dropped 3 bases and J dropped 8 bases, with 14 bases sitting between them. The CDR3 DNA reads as TGTGCCAGCAGTGATAACAACCTAGCATATTCACCCCTCCACTTT. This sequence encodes CASSDNNLAYSPLHF.

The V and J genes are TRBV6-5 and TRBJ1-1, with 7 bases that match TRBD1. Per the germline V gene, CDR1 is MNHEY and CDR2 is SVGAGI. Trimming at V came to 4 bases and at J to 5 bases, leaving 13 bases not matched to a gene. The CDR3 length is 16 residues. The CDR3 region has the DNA TGTGCCAGCAGTTTAATTTCGGGCAGGGGGAGTACTGAAGCTTTCTTT. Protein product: CASSLISGRGSTEAFF.

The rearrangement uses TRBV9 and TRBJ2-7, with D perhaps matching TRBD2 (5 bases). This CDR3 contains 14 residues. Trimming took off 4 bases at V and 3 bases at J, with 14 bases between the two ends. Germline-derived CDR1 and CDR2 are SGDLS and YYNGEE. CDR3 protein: CASSPWGVDYEQYF. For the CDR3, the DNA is TGTGCCAGCAGCCCCTGGGGAGTCGACTACGAGCAGTACTTC.

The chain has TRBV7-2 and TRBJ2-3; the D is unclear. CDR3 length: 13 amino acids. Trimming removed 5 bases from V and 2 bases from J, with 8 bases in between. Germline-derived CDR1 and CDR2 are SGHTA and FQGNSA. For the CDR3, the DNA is TGTGCCAGCAGCCCCCCCTCCACAGATACGCAGTATTTT. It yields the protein CASSPPSTDTQYF.

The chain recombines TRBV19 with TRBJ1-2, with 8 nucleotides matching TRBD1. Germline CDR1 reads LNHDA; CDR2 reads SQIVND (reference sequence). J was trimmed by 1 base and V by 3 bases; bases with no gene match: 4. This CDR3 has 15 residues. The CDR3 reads CASSIGQGFNYGYTF. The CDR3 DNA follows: TGTGCCAGTAGTATTGGACAGGGCTTTAACTATGGCTACACCTTC.